These 13 T cell receptor beta chains originate from one sample sequenced in a study of T cell repertoires in ileal Crohn's disease. TCRdb keeps only in-frame clones here, not all; method: immunoSEQ multiplex PCR. The table has around 15,000 clones, around two thirds seen once. The sample consisted of ileal tissue. Every receptor here comes from an adult with Crohn's disease.

The chain employs TRBV2 and TRBJ2-7, with 10 nucleotides matching TRBD2. Germline CDR1 and CDR2: SNHLY and FYNNEI. The CDR3 loop spans 12 amino acids. V gave up 7 bases and J gave up 7 bases; unmatched junction bases: 4. CDR3 DNA: TGTGCCAGCACCAGGACTAGCGGTGAGCAGTACTTC. This sequence encodes CASTRTSGEQYF.

J is TRBJ2-3 and V is TRBV6-1; TRBD2 matches at 8 bases. The CDR3 spans 14 residues. Germline V gene sequence: CDR1 MNHNS, CDR2 SASEGT. The ends lost 2 bases at V and 4 bases at J; junction bases unmatched: 2. The chain's CDR3 is CASSEPGGPDTQYF. CDR3 coding DNA: TGTGCCAGCAGTGAACCGGGGGGGCCAGATACGCAGTATTTT.

The chain is built from TRBV19 and TRBJ2-7, with D possibly TRBD2 on 6 matching bases. Germline V gives CDR1 LNHDA, CDR2 SQIVND (reference sequence). The V end was cut by 6 bases, the J end by 1 base, with 13 bases between. This CDR3 is 14 amino acids long. In nucleotides, the CDR3 is TGTGCCAGTAGGAATAGCGGCCCTTCCTACGAGCAGTACTTC. Translating gives CASRNSGPSYEQYF.

The V and J genes are TRBV14 and TRBJ2-1, with D maybe TRBD1 (5 bases). V was clipped by 1 base and J by 9 bases, with 19 bases between them. The germline V gene has CDR1 SGHDN and CDR2 FVKESK. The CDR3 consists of 16 residues. The CDR3 DNA is TGTGCCAGCAGCCAAGGTGGGGCGCAAGGGCAGGCTGAGCAGTTCTTC. Translating it yields CASSQGGAQGQAEQFF.

J is TRBJ2-7 and V is TRBV5-1; D unresolved. CDR1 is SGHRS and CDR2 is YFSETQ in the germline V gene. CDR3 size: 13 residues. Trimming took off 1 base at V and 3 bases at J, with 8 bases between the two ends. The CDR3 loop is CASSLQARYEQYF. For the CDR3, the DNA is TGCGCCAGCAGCTTGCAGGCGCGCTACGAGCAGTACTTC. Variable domain in full (rest from reference TRBV5-1 and TRBJ2-7): KAGVTQTPRYLIKTRGQQVTLSCSPISGHRSVSWYQQTPGQGLQFLFEYFSETQRNKGNFPGRFSGRQFSNSRSEMNVSTLELGDSALYLCASSLQARYEQYFGPGTRLTVT.

The CDR3 coding sequence is TGTGCCAGCAGCCGACAGGGGGAAAATCAGCCCCAGCATTTT. Amino acids: CASSRQGENQPQHF. The chain couples TRBV2 to TRBJ1-5, with 9 bases identical to TRBD1. Trimming took 6 bases from V and 4 from J; bases not matched to a gene: 4. The germline gives CDR1 SNHLY, CDR2 FYNNEI. The CDR3 length is 14 residues.

This clone was observed a handful of times. The chain links TRBV6-5 to TRBJ2-3; D might be TRBD2 (6 bases). V was pared by 4 bases and J by 4 bases, with 12 bases between. Germline CDR1 reads MNHEY; CDR2 reads SVGAGI. This CDR3 contains 14 residues. The CDR3 region is CASSSLGGPDTQYF. CDR3 DNA: TGTGCCAGCAGTTCCCTCGGAGGGCCAGATACGCAGTATTTT.

In its sample, this clone was seen a few times. This chain links TRBV27 with TRBJ2-3, with 12 bases matching TRBD2. This CDR3 is built from 16 residues. The junction had 6 bases not matched to a gene; V was cut back by 4 bases and J by 4 bases. Germline lookup yields CDR1 MNHEY and CDR2 SMNVEV (reference sequence). The CDR3 coding sequence is TGTGCCAGCAGTTCCACTAGCGGGGGGCCGGCAGATACGCAGTATTTT. Translated: CASSSTSGGPADTQYF.

The V and J genes are TRBV10-3 and TRBJ2-1, with D tentatively TRBD1 (5 bases). The CDR3 runs 15 residues. Trimming left V 3 bases short and J 5 bases short, with 14 bases between. Germline CDR1 and CDR2: ENHRY and SYGVKD. CDR3 DNA: TGTGCCATCAGTGACTCAGGGTATAGCAACAATGAGCAGTTCTTC. This sequence encodes CAISDSGYSNNEQFF.

The gene calls are TRBV27 and TRBJ2-7; TRBD1 agrees at 9 bases. Germline-derived CDR1 and CDR2 are MNHEY and SMNVEV (reference sequence). Trimming took 5 bases from V and 0 from J; bases not matched to a gene: 5. The CDR3 extends over 15 amino acids. The CDR3 loop reads CASSPWDRVSYEQYF. The CDR3 bases are TGTGCCAGCAGTCCCTGGGACAGGGTCTCCTACGAGCAGTACTTC.

The chain couples TRBV6-1 to TRBJ2-2; a weak D match, TRBD2 (6 bases). The CDR3 consists of 13 residues. In germline, CDR1 is MNHNS, CDR2 SASEGT. Trimming took 7 bases from V and 3 from J, leaving 9 bases between them. The CDR3 nucleotides are TGTGCCAGCACGACGGGGGACACCGGGGAGCTGTTTTTT. This sequence encodes CASTTGDTGELFF.

This clone has just a few counts. The V call is TRBV7-9, the J call TRBJ2-1; D remains ambiguous. Between the trimmed V and J ends, which lost 6 bases and 6 bases, there was a span of 12 bases. The CDR3 extends over 13 amino acids. CDR1 and CDR2 (germline): SEHNR, FQNEAQ (reference sequence). The CDR3 region is CASSPQVFNEQFF. The CDR3 nucleotides are TGTGCCAGCAGTCCTCAGGTTTTCAATGAGCAGTTCTTC.

This chain connects TRBV6-5 to TRBJ2-7, with 10 bases aligning to TRBD1. Germline V gene sequence: CDR1 MNHEY, CDR2 SVGAGI. After removal of 5 bases from V and 5 bases from J, the junction contained 9 bases not matched to a gene. The CDR3 contains 15 residues. CDR3 protein: CASSRLTGGKDEQYF. The CDR3 region has the DNA TGTGCCAGCAGTCGTCTGACAGGGGGCAAGGACGAGCAGTACTTC.